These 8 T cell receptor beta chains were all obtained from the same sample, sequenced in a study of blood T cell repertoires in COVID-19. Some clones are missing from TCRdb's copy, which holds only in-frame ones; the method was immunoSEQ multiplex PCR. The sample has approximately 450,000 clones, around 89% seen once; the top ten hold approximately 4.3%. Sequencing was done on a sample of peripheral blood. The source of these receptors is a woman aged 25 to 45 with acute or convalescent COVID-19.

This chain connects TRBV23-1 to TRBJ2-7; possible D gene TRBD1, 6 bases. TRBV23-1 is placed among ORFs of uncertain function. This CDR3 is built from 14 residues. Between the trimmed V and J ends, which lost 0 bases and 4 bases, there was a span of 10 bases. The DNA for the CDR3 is TGCGCCAGCAGTCAATCGGGACACCATTACGAGCAGTACTTC. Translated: CASSQSGHHYEQYF.

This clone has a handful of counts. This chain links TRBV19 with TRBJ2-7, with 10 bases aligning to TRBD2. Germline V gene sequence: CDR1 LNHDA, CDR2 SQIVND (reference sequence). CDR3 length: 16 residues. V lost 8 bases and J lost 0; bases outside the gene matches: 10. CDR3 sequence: CASSGPGTSVSYEQYF. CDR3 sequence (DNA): TGTGCCAGTTCCGGCCCCGGGACTAGCGTCTCCTACGAGCAGTACTTC.

The CDR3 DNA is TGTGCCAGCAGCCCGATGGGGGGCAATGAGCAGTTCTTC. It codes for CASSPMGGNEQFF. V and J are TRBV5-4 and TRBJ2-1, with D possibly TRBD2 on 6 matching bases. CDR1 and CDR2 from the germline V gene are SGHNT and YYREEE (reference sequence). The V and J ends lost 4 bases and 6 bases respectively, with 11 bases between them. The CDR3 contains 13 residues.

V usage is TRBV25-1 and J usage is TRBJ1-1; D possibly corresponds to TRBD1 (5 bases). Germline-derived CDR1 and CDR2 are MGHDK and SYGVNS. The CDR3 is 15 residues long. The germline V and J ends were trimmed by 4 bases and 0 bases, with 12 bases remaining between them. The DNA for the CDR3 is TGTGCCAGCAGTGCAGCGGGACGGATGAACACTGAAGCTTTCTTT. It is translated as CASSAAGRMNTEAFF.

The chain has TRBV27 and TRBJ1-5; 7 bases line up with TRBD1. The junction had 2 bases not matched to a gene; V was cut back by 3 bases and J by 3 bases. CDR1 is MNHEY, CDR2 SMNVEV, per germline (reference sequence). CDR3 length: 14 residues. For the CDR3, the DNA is TGTGCCAGCAGTTTGACAGGGTTCAATCAGCCCCAGCATTTT. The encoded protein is CASSLTGFNQPQHF.

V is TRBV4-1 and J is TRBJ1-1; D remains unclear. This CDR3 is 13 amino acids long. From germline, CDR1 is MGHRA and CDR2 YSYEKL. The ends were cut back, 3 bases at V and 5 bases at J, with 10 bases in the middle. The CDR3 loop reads CASSHPGDTEAFF. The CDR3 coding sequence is TGCGCCAGCAGCCACCCAGGCGATACTGAAGCTTTCTTT.

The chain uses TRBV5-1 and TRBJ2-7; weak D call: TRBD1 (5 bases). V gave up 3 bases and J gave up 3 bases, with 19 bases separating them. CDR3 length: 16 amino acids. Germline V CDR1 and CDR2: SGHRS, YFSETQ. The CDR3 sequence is CASSWIGVGRGYEQYF. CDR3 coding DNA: TGCGCCAGCAGCTGGATCGGTGTGGGGCGCGGCTACGAGCAGTACTTC.

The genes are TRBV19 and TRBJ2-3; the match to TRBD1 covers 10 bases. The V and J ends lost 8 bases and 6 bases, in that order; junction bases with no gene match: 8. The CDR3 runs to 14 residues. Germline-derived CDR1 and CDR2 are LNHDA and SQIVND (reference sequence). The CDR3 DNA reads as TGTGCCAGTTCCCCGGACAGGGGGGTGGATACGCAGTATTTT. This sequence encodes CASSPDRGVDTQYF.